One sample yielded the 11 T cell receptor beta chains listed below, sequenced in a study of T cell repertoires in cytomegalovirus infection. TCRdb recomputed calls from the reads with MiXCR, one row per CDR3 protein. The sample has 310,000 or so distinct CDR3 sequences; roughly 23% are singletons. The sequenced sample consisted of PBMCs. The source is a human donor in good health (CMV status not recorded). Some clones in this sample may be carry-over from other donors' samples.

This chain connects TRBV5-4 to TRBJ1-6; perhaps TRBD1 as D (5 bases). The V end lost 0 bases, the J end lost 5 bases, and 6 bases lay between the germline ends. This CDR3 has 14 amino acids. CDR1 is SGHNT and CDR2 is YYREEE in the germline V gene (reference sequence). The CDR3 is CASSLEGDNSPLHF. The CDR3 DNA reads TGTGCCAGCAGCTTGGAAGGGGATAATTCACCCCTCCACTTT.

In this sample, this clonotype turned up many times. The rearrangement uses TRBV7-2 and TRBJ2-2; 13 bases are a match to TRBD2. Germline V gene data show CDR1 as SGHTA and CDR2 as FQGNSA. CDR3 length equals 16 residues. After removal of 10 bases from V and 5 bases from J, the junction contained 10 bases not matched to a gene. The CDR3 sequence: CAIAGTSGAGTGELFF. The CDR3 nucleotides read TGTGCCATCGCCGGGACTAGCGGGGCCGGAACCGGGGAGCTGTTTTTT.

This clonotype was picked up a small number of times. CDR3: CASSGLAGANEQFF. The CDR3 DNA is TGCGCCAGCAGTGGCCTAGCGGGAGCTAATGAGCAGTTCTTC. The gene calls are TRBV10-2 and TRBJ2-1; 10 positions agree with TRBD2. The germline CDR1 and CDR2 sequences are WSHSY and SAAADI. The V gene end was trimmed by 4 bases and the J gene end by 7 bases; junction bases not matched to a gene: 4. The CDR3 is 14 amino acids.

The chain links TRBV5-6 to TRBJ2-2, with a weak D call TRBD1 (6 bases). This CDR3 spans 14 amino acids. The germline V and J ends were trimmed by 6 bases and 4 bases, with 13 bases remaining between them. Germline lookup yields CDR1 SGHDT and CDR2 YYEEEE. This chain's CDR3 is CASILIGGTGELFF. Here the CDR3 DNA reads TGTGCCAGCATCCTTATAGGGGGCACCGGGGAGCTGTTTTTT.

The chain combines TRBV4-2 with TRBJ1-2, with D uncertain. Germline V gene sequence: CDR1 LGHNA, CDR2 YNFKEQ. The CDR3 spans 11 residues. V lost 0 bases and J lost 10, with 6 bases in between. CDR3: CASSQERIYTF. In DNA form, the CDR3 reads TGTGCCAGCAGCCAAGAAAGGATCTACACCTTC.

The sample holds many counts of this clonotype. The chain recombines TRBV7-2 with TRBJ1-5; TRBD1 matches at 9 bases. Germline CDR1 is SGHTA and CDR2 is FQGNSA. The CDR3 covers 17 residues. J gave up 2 bases and V 4 bases, and 9 bases lay outside the gene matches. The CDR3 loop is CASSYRDRVMGNQPQHF. The CDR3 nucleotides are TGTGCCAGCAGCTACCGGGACAGGGTGATGGGCAATCAGCCCCAGCATTTT.

The table lists this clonotype with many counts. One end of the junction does not line up with germline, which may come from a read error. The chain recombines TRBV7-6 with TRBJ2-5; D remains ambiguous. The germline CDR1 and CDR2 sequences are SGHVS and FNYEAQ. The CDR3 extends over 14 amino acids. The CDR3 sequence: CASTLSNYQETQYF. The CDR3 DNA is TGTGCCAGCACCTTATCCAATTACCAAGAGACCCAGTACTTC.

This rearrangement joins TRBV7-2 to TRBJ2-5, with TRBD1 matching 8 bases. The ends lost 1 base at V and 5 bases at J; junction bases unmatched: 6. The CDR3 runs 15 residues. Germline V gene lookup returns CDR1 SGHTA and CDR2 FQGNSA. This CDR3 reads CASSLDQGASETQYF. The CDR3 coding sequence is TGTGCCAGCAGCTTAGATCAGGGGGCGAGCGAGACCCAGTACTTC. Filled out from reference TRBV7-2 and TRBJ2-5, the complete variable domain reads GAGVSQSPSNKVTEKGKDVELRCDPISGHTALYWYRQSLGQGLEFLIYFQGNSAPDKSGLPSDRFSAERTGGSVSTLTIQRTQQEDSAVYLCASSLDQGASETQYFGPGTRLLVL.

The table lists this clonotype with many counts. The chain is built from TRBV6-2 or TRBV6-3 and TRBJ2-2; tentative D call: TRBD2 (6 bases). CDR3 length: 15 amino acids. Trimming took 2 bases from V and 4 from J, leaving 11 bases between them. Per germline, CDR1 MNHEY and CDR2 SVGEGT. The CDR3 sequence: CASSYPGAGTGELFF. Written as DNA, the CDR3 is TGTGCCAGCAGTTACCCGGGAGCGGGCACCGGGGAGCTGTTTTTT.

This clonotype was detected ten times or more. V is TRBV7-2 and J is TRBJ1-4; D is unclear. This CDR3 region has 15 residues. Trimming shortened V by 2 bases and J by 0 bases, and 7 bases separated the two germline ends. CDR1 and CDR2 (germline): SGHTA, FQGNSA. The CDR3, as DNA: TGTGCCAGCAGCTTATCTCCTGCAACTAATGAAAAACTGTTTTTT. Its protein is CASSLSPATNEKLFF.

This clonotype was counted many times. The rearrangement links TRBV14 to TRBJ2-7; possibly TRBD2 for D (6 bases). Germline lookup yields CDR1 SGHDN and CDR2 FVKESK. Trimming cost V 1 base and J 11 bases, with 12 bases left between them. The CDR3 has 12 amino acids. In nucleotides, the CDR3 is TGTGCCAGCAGCCAAGTGGGGGGTTCGGAGTACTTC. It translates to CASSQVGGSEYF.